This TCR beta chain was retrieved from a study of cytomegalovirus exposure and HLA in healthy donors. With 60 Vbeta and 13 Jbeta primers, the PCR was carried out. The data were produced by immunoSEQ multiplex PCR, yet TCRdb's version contains in-frame clones alone and is incomplete. The data hold 200,000 or so clones, with under 90% observed a single time. Germline V gene data show CDR1 as LNHDA and CDR2 as SQIVND (reference sequence). The CDR3 loop spans 15 amino acids. Trimming removed 5 bases at V and 7 bases at J, with 18 bases between. The chain employs TRBV19 and TRBJ2-1; no reliable D call. Sequenced input: PBMCs. The sequence derives from a boy aged 2 to 9 in good health and CMV-seronegative. The CDR3 bases are TGTGCCAGTAGTCTCCGGAGCGCACCAGCAAATGAGCAGTTCTTC. Its translation is CASSLRSAPANEQFF.